A single sample gave rise to the 28 T cell receptor beta chains below, sequenced in a study of cytomegalovirus exposure and HLA in healthy donors. The PCR employed 60 Vbeta primers together with 13 Jbeta primers. This table comes from immunoSEQ multiplex PCR, and its TCRdb copy is limited to in-frame clones, with some not included. The table counts about 110,000 clones; 0.55% to 0.65% lies in the top ten. Sequenced input: PBMCs. The receptors come from a man aged 50-60 years in good health and CMV-seronegative.

The chain joins TRBV6-5 to TRBJ2-3; possible D gene TRBD2, 6 bases. Germline V gene data show CDR1 as MNHEY and CDR2 as SVGAGI. The V end was cut by 1 base, the J end by 1 base, with 9 bases between. This CDR3 comprises 15 residues. CDR3 nucleotides: TGTGCCAGCAGTTACTACGGGGAGGGCACAGATACGCAGTATTTT. It is translated as CASSYYGEGTDTQYF.

This chain uses TRBV7-2 with TRBJ2-4; 7 bases map to TRBD2. From germline, CDR1 is SGHTA and CDR2 FQGNSA. The ends lost 5 bases at V and 9 bases at J; junction bases unmatched: 10. The CDR3 has 14 residues. The CDR3 region is CASSQVGQRGIQYF. CDR3 nucleotide sequence: TGTGCCAGCAGCCAAGTGGGGCAGCGGGGCATTCAGTACTTC. The whole variable domain, filled in from reference TRBV7-2 and TRBJ2-4, reads GAGVSQSPSNKVTEKGKDVELRCDPISGHTALYWYRQSLGQGLEFLIYFQGNSAPDKSGLPSDRFSAERTGGSVSTLTIQRTQQEDSAVYLCASSQVGQRGIQYFGAGTRLSVL.

The chain carries TRBV5-1 and TRBJ1-1, with D unresolved. Germline CDR1 is SGHRS and CDR2 is YFSETQ. This CDR3 is 14 amino acids long. Trimming pared 4 bases from V and 0 bases from J, leaving 10 bases between. The CDR3 is CASSAGFMNTEAFF. The CDR3 DNA is TGCGCCAGCAGCGCCGGGTTCATGAACACTGAAGCTTTCTTT.

This sequence joins TRBV11-3 and TRBJ2-1, with 11 bases that match TRBD2. CDR1 is SGHNT and CDR2 is YENEEA in the germline V gene. CDR3 length: 16 residues. Trimming took 4 bases from V and 4 from J; bases not matched to a gene: 6. CDR3 region: CASSSLSGGGYNEQFF. The CDR3 bases are TGTGCCAGCAGCTCCCTTAGCGGGGGGGGATACAATGAGCAGTTCTTC.

The V and J genes are TRBV7-9 and TRBJ2-1, with TRBD2 matching 9 bases. J lost 10 bases, V lost 2 bases, and 9 bases had no gene match. Germline-derived CDR1 and CDR2 are SEHNR and FQNEAQ (reference sequence). The CDR3 contains 15 residues. The CDR3 loop is CASSLRGSGSLEQFF. The CDR3 nucleotides read TGTGCCAGCAGCTTACGGGGTAGCGGGAGTCTCGAGCAGTTCTTC.

The chain is built from TRBV30 and TRBJ1-5, with 9 bases matching TRBD1. V was pared by 2 bases and J by 2 bases, with 7 bases of the junction left unmatched. Germline CDR1 GTSNPN, CDR2 SVGIG (reference sequence). The CDR3 is 16 residues long. CDR3 coding DNA: TGTGCCTGGAGTCTTACAGGGGGCTTAGGCAATCAGCCCCAGCATTTT. This codes for CAWSLTGGLGNQPQHF.

The V call is TRBV4-3, the J call TRBJ1-2, with 9 nucleotides matching TRBD1. Germline trimming cut 4 bases from V and 7 bases from J; bases unmatched to any gene: 10. Germline lookup yields CDR1 LGHNA and CDR2 YSLEER. The CDR3 sequence is 15 residues long. Written as DNA, the CDR3 is TGCGCCAGCAGCCCACAGGGGGCGCGTCTTGGTGGCTACACCTTC. The encoded protein is CASSPQGARLGGYTF.

The chain recombines TRBV6-5 with TRBJ1-2; possible D gene TRBD1, 6 bases. In germline, CDR1 is MNHEY, CDR2 SVGAGI. The CDR3 is 15 residues long. Trimming cost V 0 bases and J 4 bases, with 12 bases left between them. The CDR3, as DNA: TGTGCCAGCAGTTACTCACGAGGGACAAGCTATGGCTACACCTTC. Translating gives CASSYSRGTSYGYTF.

This chain uses TRBV5-5 with TRBJ2-3; a possible D gene is TRBD2 (6 bases). Deletions cut 3 bases from V and 2 bases from J, with 19 bases between. This CDR3 spans 17 amino acids. Germline V gene sequence: CDR1 SGHKS, CDR2 YYEKEE (reference sequence). Written as DNA, the CDR3 is TGTGCCAGCAGCTCGCCGTATTCCGGGAGCCCCACAGATACGCAGTATTTT. This translates into CASSSPYSGSPTDTQYF.

The chain has TRBV29-1 and TRBJ1-1; D uncertain. V lost 4 bases and J lost 7, with 7 bases in between. The CDR3 is made up of 10 amino acids. The V gene's germline CDR1 is SQVTM and CDR2 ANQGSEA. In DNA form, the CDR3 reads TGCAGCGTTGTTCACGGTGAAGCTTTCTTT. This gives the protein CSVVHGEAFF. Based on the CDR3 plus reference TRBV29-1 and TRBJ1-1, the full variable domain is SAVISQKPSRDICQRGTSLTIQCQVDSQVTMMFWYRQQPGQSLTLIATANQGSEATYESGFVIDKFPISRPNLTFSTLTVSNMSPEDSSIYLCSVVHGEAFFGQGTRLTVV.

The rearrangement uses TRBV9 and TRBJ1-2, with 9 bases identical to TRBD1. This CDR3 comprises 15 residues. With V trimmed by 4 bases and J by 0 bases, 4 bases remained unmatched. Germline CDR1 SGDLS, CDR2 YYNGEE. CDR3: CASSPRQGANYGYTF. CDR3 bases: TGTGCCAGCAGCCCACGACAGGGGGCTAACTATGGCTACACCTTC.

The chain joins TRBV5-1 to TRBJ2-5; the match to TRBD1 covers 10 bases. The germline V gene encodes CDR1 SGHRS and CDR2 YFSETQ. This CDR3 contains 15 residues. V was clipped by 4 bases and J by 2 bases; unmatched bases: 5. The CDR3 sequence: CASSLGQGLQETQYF. The CDR3 region has the DNA TGCGCCAGCAGCCTGGGACAGGGGCTTCAAGAGACCCAGTACTTC.

V usage is TRBV4-2 and J usage is TRBJ1-3; D is unclear. Trimming left V 0 bases short and J 0 bases short, with 9 bases between. The CDR3 is 16 amino acids. Germline CDR1 LGHNA, CDR2 YNFKEQ. DNA for the CDR3: TGTGCCAGCAGCCAAGATCCTCGGGACTCTGGAAACACCATATATTTT. Protein: CASSQDPRDSGNTIYF.

The chain carries TRBV4-3 and TRBJ2-7; D possibly corresponds to TRBD1 (5 bases). CDR3 size: 15 residues. The germline CDR1 and CDR2 sequences are LGHNA and YSLEER. Trimming shortened V by 1 base and J by 2 bases, and 12 bases separated the two germline ends. CDR3 sequence (DNA): TGCGCCAGCAGCCAAGGCAGGGCCGATACCTACGAGCAGTACTTC. Amino acid sequence: CASSQGRADTYEQYF.

The rearrangement joins TRBV7-2 to TRBJ2-1, with TRBD1 matching over 7 bases. The CDR3 length is 16 residues. Germline values: CDR1 SGHTA, CDR2 FQGNSA. After removal of 1 base from V and 4 bases from J, the junction contained 7 bases not matched to a gene. The CDR3 DNA is TGTGCCAGCAGCTTAGTAGGGGGCCGTGTATACAATGAGCAGTTCTTC. Protein: CASSLVGGRVYNEQFF.

This chain joins TRBV7-2 and TRBJ2-2, with D unresolved. From germline, CDR1 is SGHTA and CDR2 FQGNSA. V was shortened by 5 bases and J by 7 bases, with 8 bases between the two germline ends. The CDR3 runs to 12 residues. The CDR3 region has the DNA TGTGCCAGCAGCCCCTACTACGGGGAGCTGTTTTTT. It yields the protein CASSPYYGELFF.

The J gene is TRBJ2-1, the V gene TRBV6-5; D may be TRBD1 (5 bases). This CDR3 contains 14 residues. Germline CDR1 MNHEY, CDR2 SVGAGI. V was trimmed by 0 bases and J by 8 bases, leaving 11 bases between them. The CDR3 nucleotides are TGTGCCAGCAGTTACTCGCTCTGGGGCCATGAGCAGTTCTTC. Its translation: CASSYSLWGHEQFF.

This chain uses TRBV10-2 with TRBJ1-3; D not resolved. This CDR3 region has 18 residues. CDR1 is WSHSY and CDR2 is SAAADI in the germline V gene. V was clipped by 7 bases and J by 0 bases, with 22 bases between them. The CDR3 sequence is CASKETGMAQSSGNTIYF. In DNA, the CDR3 is TGCGCCAGCAAGGAGACCGGGATGGCTCAGAGCTCTGGAAACACCATATATTTT.

CDR3 loop: CASSLGAGTEAFF. The CDR3, as DNA: TGTGCCAGCAGCTTGGGGGCAGGCACTGAAGCTTTCTTT. The chain recombines TRBV7-2 with TRBJ1-1; TRBD1 might be the D (6 bases). The CDR3 spans 13 residues. The V end was cut by 3 bases, the J end by 4 bases, with 9 bases between. Germline CDR1 reads SGHTA; CDR2 reads FQGNSA. Using reference TRBV7-2 and TRBJ1-1 for the parts outside the CDR3, the full variable domain is GAGVSQSPSNKVTEKGKDVELRCDPISGHTALYWYRQSLGQGLEFLIYFQGNSAPDKSGLPSDRFSAERTGGSVSTLTIQRTQQEDSAVYLCASSLGAGTEAFFGQGTRLTVV.

The chain couples TRBV9 to TRBJ1-2; 9 bases agree with TRBD1. This CDR3 has 12 amino acids. Germline V gene data show CDR1 as SGDLS and CDR2 as YYNGEE. The junction had 4 bases not matched to a gene; V was cut back by 7 bases and J by 6 bases. The CDR3 DNA reads as TGTGCCAGCGGGACAGGGATGGATGGCTACACCTTC. Encoded protein: CASGTGMDGYTF.

The V and J genes are TRBV6-1 and TRBJ2-7; 8 positions match TRBD1. CDR3 length: 14 amino acids. Per the germline V gene, CDR1 is MNHNS and CDR2 is SASEGT. J was trimmed by 1 base and V by 4 bases; bases with no gene match: 3. This CDR3 reads CASSGDRGSYEQYF. CDR3 sequence (DNA): TGTGCCAGCAGTGGCGACAGGGGATCCTACGAGCAGTACTTC.

In DNA, the CDR3 is TGTGCCAGTAGTGTCGGACTTTTGGACATTCAGTACTTC. It translates to CASSVGLLDIQYF. This chain connects TRBV19 to TRBJ2-4; tentatively, D is TRBD2 (5 bases). Germline V gene sequence: CDR1 LNHDA, CDR2 SQIVND (reference sequence). Trimming took off 5 bases at V and 8 bases at J, with 13 bases between the two ends. The CDR3 contains 13 residues. Using reference TRBV19 and TRBJ2-4 for the parts outside the CDR3, the full variable domain is DGGITQSPKYLFRKEGQNVTLSCEQNLNHDAMYWYRQDPGQGLRLIYYSQIVNDFQKGDIAEGYSVSREKKESFPLTVTSAQKNPTAFYLCASSVGLLDIQYFGAGTRLSVL.

V usage is TRBV18 and J usage is TRBJ1-1, with D perhaps matching TRBD1 (5 bases). Trimming left V 3 bases short and J 1 base short, with 15 bases between. The CDR3 sequence is 16 residues long. Germline V gene data show CDR1 as KGHSH and CDR2 as LQKENI. The CDR3 DNA follows: TGTGCCAGCTCACCGATCCTCCTGACAGAGAACACTGAAGCTTTCTTT. It encodes CASSPILLTENTEAFF.

For the CDR3, the DNA is TGTGCCAGAAGAACGACAGGAGTCTTCAAAGCTTTCTTT. It translates to CARRTTGVFKAFF. The rearrangement links TRBV5-3 to TRBJ1-1; possibly TRBD1 for D (6 bases). TRBV5-3 is placed among ORFs of uncertain function. Trimming shortened V by 5 bases and J by 9 bases, and 17 bases separated the two germline ends. This CDR3 has 13 residues.

Concerning this clone: Other DNA variants within this sample encode the same CDR3. The gene calls are TRBV7-9 and TRBJ2-7; possibly TRBD2 for D (5 bases). Trimming took off 1 base at V and 2 bases at J, with 9 bases between the two ends. Germline values: CDR1 SEHNR, CDR2 FQNEAQ (reference sequence). CDR3 length: 14 residues. CDR3 nucleotide sequence: TGTGCCAGCAGCTTAGGAGGGTCCGCCTACGAGCAGTACTTC. Translated: CASSLGGSAYEQYF.

This rearrangement joins TRBV6-6 to TRBJ1-2; D remains unclear. Germline V gene data show CDR1 as MNHNY and CDR2 as SVGAGI (reference sequence). This CDR3 is built from 13 residues. V was pared by 2 bases and J by 3 bases, with 7 bases between. CDR3 sequence (DNA): TGTGCCAGCAGTTACCCGGAGGACTATGGCTACACCTTC. This sequence encodes CASSYPEDYGYTF.

Points on this clone: This same CDR3 is encoded by further DNA sequences in the sample. The chain couples TRBV7-8 to TRBJ1-5; no definite D call. The V end lost 3 bases, the J end lost 1 base, and 10 bases lay between the germline ends. CDR1 is SGHVS and CDR2 is FQNEAQ in the germline V gene. The CDR3 length is 15 residues. In nucleotides, the CDR3 is TGTGCCAGCAGCTTGGGCCGAGGGAGCAATCAGCCCCAGCATTTT. It yields the protein CASSLGRGSNQPQHF.

DNA of the CDR3: TGCGCCAGCAGCCCATCCGCGGGGGGGCAGAGGGCCGCAGAGACCCAGTACTTC. Translation gives CASSPSAGGQRAAETQYF. V and J are TRBV5-1 and TRBJ2-5; 9 bases align to TRBD2. Unmatched junction bases numbered 17, after V lost 4 bases and J lost 4 bases. From germline, CDR1 is SGHRS and CDR2 YFSETQ. This CDR3 is 18 amino acids long.